The entry that follows covers one TCR beta chain sequence. These data are taken from a study of CD8 T cells in Susac syndrome. Study-level information: Roughly 6 sequenced Susac syndrome patients had clinically active disease, while eight or nine were in remission. Patients with Susac syndrome had blood drawn and were at that point therapy-naive, on corticosteroids, or on intravenous immunoglobulin alone.

Random hexamers were used to reverse transcribe an amount of about 0.45 to 1 ug RNA. TCRdb re-called the immunoSEQ multiplex PCR reads with MiXCR, one entry per CDR3 protein. The sample has around 130,000 distinct CDR3 sequences; 85% to 95% are singletons. Blood CD8+ and CD4+ T cells underwent high-throughput TCR beta sequencing. Purification of the CD8+ and CD4+ T cells relied on negative isolation, and TEMRA cells underwent FACS enrichment. Germline-derived CDR1 and CDR2 are MNHEY and SMNVEV (reference sequence). CDR3 length equals 16 residues. Unmatched junction bases numbered 9, after V lost 4 bases and J lost 5 bases.

The sequencing input was CD8+ T cells from PBMCs. The TCR was taken from a human donor with Susac syndrome. The chain recombines TRBV27 with TRBJ2-3; 10 bases are shared with TRBD2. The DNA of the CDR3 is TGTGCCAGCAGTTACACAGCGGGGGGGCCCGTAGATACGCAGTATTTT. This sequence encodes CASSYTAGGPVDTQYF.